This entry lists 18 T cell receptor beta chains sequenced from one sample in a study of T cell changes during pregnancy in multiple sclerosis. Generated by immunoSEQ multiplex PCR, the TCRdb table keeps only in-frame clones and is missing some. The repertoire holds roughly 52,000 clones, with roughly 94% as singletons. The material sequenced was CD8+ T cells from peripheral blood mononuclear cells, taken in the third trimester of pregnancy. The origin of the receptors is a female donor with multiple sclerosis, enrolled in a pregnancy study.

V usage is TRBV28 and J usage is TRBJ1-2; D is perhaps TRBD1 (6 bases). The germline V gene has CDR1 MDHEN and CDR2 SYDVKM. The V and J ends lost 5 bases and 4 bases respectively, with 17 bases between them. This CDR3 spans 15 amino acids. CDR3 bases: TGTGCCAGCAGTGAGGCTGGGGGCGGTTTCTATGGCTACACCTTC. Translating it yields CASSEAGGGFYGYTF.

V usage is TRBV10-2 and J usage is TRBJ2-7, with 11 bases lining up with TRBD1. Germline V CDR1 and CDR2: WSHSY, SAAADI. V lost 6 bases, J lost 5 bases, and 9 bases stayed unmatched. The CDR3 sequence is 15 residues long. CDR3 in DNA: TGCGCCAGCAGCGGGGGGACAGGGGGGTGGAACGAGCAGTACTTC. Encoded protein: CASSGGTGGWNEQYF.

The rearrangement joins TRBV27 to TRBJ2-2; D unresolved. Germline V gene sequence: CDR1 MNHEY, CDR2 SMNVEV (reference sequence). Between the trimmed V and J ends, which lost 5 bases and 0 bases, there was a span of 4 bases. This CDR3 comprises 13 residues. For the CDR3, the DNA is TGTGCCAGCAGTCTTACGAACACCGGGGAGCTGTTTTTT. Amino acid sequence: CASSLTNTGELFF.

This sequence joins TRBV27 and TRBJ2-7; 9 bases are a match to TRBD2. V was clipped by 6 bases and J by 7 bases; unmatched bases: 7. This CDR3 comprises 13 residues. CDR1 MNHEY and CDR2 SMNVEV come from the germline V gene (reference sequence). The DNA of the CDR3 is TGTGCCAGCAGCCCGGGACTAGCTGGAGAGCAGTACTTC. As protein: CASSPGLAGEQYF.

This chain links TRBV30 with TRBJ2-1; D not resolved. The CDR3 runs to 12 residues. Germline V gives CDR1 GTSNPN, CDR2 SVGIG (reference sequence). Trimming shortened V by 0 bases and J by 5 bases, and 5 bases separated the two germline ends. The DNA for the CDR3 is TGTGCCTGGAGTGTACTAAACAATGAGCAGTTCTTC. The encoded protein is CAWSVLNNEQFF.

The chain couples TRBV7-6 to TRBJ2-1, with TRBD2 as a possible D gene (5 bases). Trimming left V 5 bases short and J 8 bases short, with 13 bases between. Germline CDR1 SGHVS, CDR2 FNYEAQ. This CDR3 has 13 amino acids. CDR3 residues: CASSASRRHEQFF. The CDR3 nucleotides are TGTGCCAGCAGCGCTAGCAGGAGGCATGAGCAGTTCTTC.

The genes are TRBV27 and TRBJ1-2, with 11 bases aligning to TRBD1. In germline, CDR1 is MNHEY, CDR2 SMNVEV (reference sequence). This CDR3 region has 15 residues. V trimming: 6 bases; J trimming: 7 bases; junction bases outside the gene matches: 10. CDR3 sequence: CASRGQGGSNAGYTF. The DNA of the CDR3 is TGTGCCAGCAGGGGACAGGGGGGATCAAACGCTGGCTACACCTTC.

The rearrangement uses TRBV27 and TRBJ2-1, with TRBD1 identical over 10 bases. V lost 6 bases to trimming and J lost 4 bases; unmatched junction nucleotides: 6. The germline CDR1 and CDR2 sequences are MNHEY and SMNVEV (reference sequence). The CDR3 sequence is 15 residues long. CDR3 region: CASSFRDRGYNEQFF. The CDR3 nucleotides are TGTGCCAGCAGCTTCCGGGACAGGGGATACAATGAGCAGTTCTTC.

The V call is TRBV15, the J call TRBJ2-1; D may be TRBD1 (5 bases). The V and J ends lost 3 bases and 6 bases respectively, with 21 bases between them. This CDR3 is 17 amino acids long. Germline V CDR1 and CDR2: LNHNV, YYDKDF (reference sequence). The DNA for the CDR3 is TGTGCCACCAGCAGCGCCTCAGTCGGCAGGGCACGCAATGAGCAGTTCTTC. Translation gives CATSSASVGRARNEQFF.

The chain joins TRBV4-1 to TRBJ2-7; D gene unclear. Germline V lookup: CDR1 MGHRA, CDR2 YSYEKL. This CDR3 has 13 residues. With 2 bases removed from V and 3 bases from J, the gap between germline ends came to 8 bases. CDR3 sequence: CASSQTTIYEQYF. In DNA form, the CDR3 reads TGCGCCAGCAGCCAAACTACGATCTACGAGCAGTACTTC.

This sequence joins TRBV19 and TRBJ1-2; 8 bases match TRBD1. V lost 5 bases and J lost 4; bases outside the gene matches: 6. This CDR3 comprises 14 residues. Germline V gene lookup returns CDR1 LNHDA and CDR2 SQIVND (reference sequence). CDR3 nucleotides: TGTGCCAGTAGTTACAGGGGGTACCCCTATGGCTACACCTTC. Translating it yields CASSYRGYPYGYTF. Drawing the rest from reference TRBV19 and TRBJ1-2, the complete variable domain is DGGITQSPKYLFRKEGQNVTLSCEQNLNHDAMYWYRQDPGQGLRLIYYSQIVNDFQKGDIAEGYSVSREKKESFPLTVTSAQKNPTAFYLCASSYRGYPYGYTFGSGTRLTVV.

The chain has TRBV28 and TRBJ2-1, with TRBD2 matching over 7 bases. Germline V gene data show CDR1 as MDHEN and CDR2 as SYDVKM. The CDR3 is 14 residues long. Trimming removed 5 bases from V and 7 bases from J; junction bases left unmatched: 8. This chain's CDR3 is CASSLYGGLNEQFF. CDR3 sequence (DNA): TGTGCCAGCAGTCTATACGGGGGGTTGAATGAGCAGTTCTTC.

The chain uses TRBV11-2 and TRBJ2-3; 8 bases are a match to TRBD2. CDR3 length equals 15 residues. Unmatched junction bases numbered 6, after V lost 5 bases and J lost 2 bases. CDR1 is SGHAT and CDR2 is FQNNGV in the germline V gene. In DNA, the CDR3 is TGTGCCAGCAGCGCGACTAGCGCCCCCACAGATACGCAGTATTTT. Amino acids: CASSATSAPTDTQYF.

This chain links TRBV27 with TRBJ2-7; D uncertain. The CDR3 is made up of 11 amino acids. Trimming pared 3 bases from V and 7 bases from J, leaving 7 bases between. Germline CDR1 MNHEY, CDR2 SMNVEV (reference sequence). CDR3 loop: CASSFEREQYF. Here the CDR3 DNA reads TGTGCCAGCAGTTTTGAGCGAGAGCAGTACTTC.

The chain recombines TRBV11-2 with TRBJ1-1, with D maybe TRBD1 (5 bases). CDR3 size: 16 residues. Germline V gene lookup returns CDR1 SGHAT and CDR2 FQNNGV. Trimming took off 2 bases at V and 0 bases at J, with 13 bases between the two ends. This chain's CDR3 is CASSLSSTAMNTEAFF. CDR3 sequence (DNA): TGTGCCAGCAGCTTATCGTCGACAGCAATGAACACTGAAGCTTTCTTT.

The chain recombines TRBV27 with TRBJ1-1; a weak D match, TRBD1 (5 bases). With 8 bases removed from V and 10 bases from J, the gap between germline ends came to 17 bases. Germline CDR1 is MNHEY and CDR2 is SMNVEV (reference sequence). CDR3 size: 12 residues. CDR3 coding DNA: TGTGCCAGCGAATCCGATGCGGGGGGAGCTTTCTTT. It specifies CASESDAGGAFF.

The CDR3 region has the DNA TGTGCCAGCAGTTACTCTCGGACAGGGGGATCCTACGAGCAGTACTTC. Amino acid sequence: CASSYSRTGGSYEQYF. This chain links TRBV6-5 with TRBJ2-7; 10 bases align to TRBD1. In germline, CDR1 is MNHEY, CDR2 SVGAGI. This CDR3 is 16 amino acids long. V gave up 0 bases and J gave up 1 base; unmatched junction bases: 3.

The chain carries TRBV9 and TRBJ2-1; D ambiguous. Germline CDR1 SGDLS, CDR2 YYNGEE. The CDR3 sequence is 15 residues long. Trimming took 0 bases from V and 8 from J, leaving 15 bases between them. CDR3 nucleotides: TGTGCCAGCAGCGTAGTGTCACAGCCTTTGTATGAGCAGTTCTTC. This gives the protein CASSVVSQPLYEQFF. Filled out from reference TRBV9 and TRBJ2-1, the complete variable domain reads DSGVTQTPKHLITATGQRVTLRCSPRSGDLSVYWYQQSLDQGLQFLIQYYNGEERAKGNILERFSAQQFPDLHSELNLSSLELGDSALYFCASSVVSQPLYEQFFGPGTRLTVL.